These T cell receptor beta chains were read from a single sample in a study of graft-versus-host responses after intestinal transplantation. TCRdb's table, derived via immunoSEQ multiplex PCR, lists solely in-frame clones and lacks some. This table holds over 40,000 clones, 70% to 85% found once. These receptors have no known antigen. The sample in question was unstimulated CD4+ T cells sorted from spleen or lymph node cells, obtained before transplant. The receptors here all came from a human donor who was the organ donor for an intestinal transplant. Each CDR3 is given with its conserved first and last residue. The D gene is left open where the match is weak. Clone size is shown for a subset of rows, as once, few, many or a class of expanded clone.

>TRBJ2-2|NA|TRBV7-9|NA
TGTGCCAGCAGGGAGAACACCGGGGAGCTGTTTTTT
CASRENTGELFF
>TRBJ1-6|NA|TRBV5-1|NA
TGCGCCAAGCCATGGATTACCTATAATTCACCCCTCCACTTT
CAKPWITYNSPLHF
>TRBJ1-5|NA|TRBV4-1|NA
TGCGCCAGCAGCCACAGGGGAGGTAGCAATCAGCCCCAGCATTTT
CASSHRGGSNQPQHF
>TRBJ1-2|NA|TRBV28|NA
TGTGCCAGCAGTTTAGGGGGAAACTATGGCTACACCTTC
CASSLGGNYGYTF
>TRBJ1-1|NA|TRBV6-5|NA
TGTGCCAGCAGTTACTCGACAGGAAACACTGAAGCTTTCTTT
CASSYSTGNTEAFF
>TRBJ2-1|TRBD2|TRBV5-1|NA
TGCGCCAGCAGTCTAGCGGGACCGTCCTACAATGAGCAGTTCTTC
CASSLAGPSYNEQFF
>TRBJ2-7|NA|TRBV21-1|once
TGTGCCAGCAGCAAAGGGCGAAACAGGGAGGCCTACGAGCAGTACTTC
CASSKGRNREAYEQYF
>TRBJ1-6|TRBD1|TRBV14|NA
TGTGCCAGCAGCCGAACGACAGGGGTAGGGTCACCCCTCCACTTT
CASSRTTGVGSPLHF
>TRBJ1-5|NA|TRBV7-2|NA
TGTGCCAGCAGCTTAGGCGACGGAATTAGCAATCAGCCCCAGCATTTT
CASSLGDGISNQPQHF
>TRBJ2-7|TRBD2|TRBV6-4|NA
TGTGCCAGCAGTGACTCAAGCGGGAGCGAGCAGTACTTC
CASSDSSGSEQYF
>TRBJ1-2|NA|TRBV19|NA
TGTGCCAGTAGAAGGGTTTCGTATGGCTACACCTTC
CASRRVSYGYTF
>TRBJ2-7|NA|TRBV18|once
TGTGCCAGCTCACTCAAAGGAGGGTATTCCTCCTACGAGCAGTACTTC
CASSLKGGYSSYEQYF
>TRBJ1-3|NA|TRBV7-9|NA
TGTGCCAGCAGCTTAGCACTTGGAACGAGCGGCACCATATATTTT
CASSLALGTSGTIYF
>TRBJ2-1|NA|TRBV7-2|NA
TGTGCCAGCAGCCACCAAGGGGGAAGGGTCGTATACAATGAGCAGTTCTTC
CASSHQGGRVVYNEQFF
>TRBJ1-1|NA|TRBV19|NA
TGTGCCAGCCGGCTCCGAAGGGGGAACACTGAAGCTTTCTTT
CASRLRRGNTEAFF
>TRBJ2-1|NA|TRBV25-1|NA
TGTGCCAGCAAAGGATTGAGCGGCTCCTACAATGAGCAGTTCTTC
CASKGLSGSYNEQFF